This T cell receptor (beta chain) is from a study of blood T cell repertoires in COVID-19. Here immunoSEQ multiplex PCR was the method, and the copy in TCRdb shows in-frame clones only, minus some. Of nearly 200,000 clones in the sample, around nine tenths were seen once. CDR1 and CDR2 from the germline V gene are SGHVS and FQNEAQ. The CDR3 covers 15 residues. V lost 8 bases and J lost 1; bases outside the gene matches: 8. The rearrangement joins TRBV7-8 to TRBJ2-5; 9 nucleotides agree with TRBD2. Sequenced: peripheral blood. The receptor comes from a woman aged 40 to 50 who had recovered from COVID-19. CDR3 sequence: CASSRLAGTQETQYF. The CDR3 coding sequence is TGTGCCAGCTCGCGGCTAGCGGGGACCCAAGAGACCCAGTACTTC.